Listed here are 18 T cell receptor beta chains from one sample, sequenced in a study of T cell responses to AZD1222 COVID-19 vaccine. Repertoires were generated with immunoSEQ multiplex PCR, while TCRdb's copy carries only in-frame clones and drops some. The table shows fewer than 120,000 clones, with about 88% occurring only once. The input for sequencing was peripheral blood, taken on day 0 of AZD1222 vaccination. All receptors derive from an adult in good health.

CDR3 in amino acids: CATSRDGWASGGGSSYNEQFF. In DNA form, the CDR3 reads TGTGCCACCAGCAGAGATGGTTGGGCTAGCGGGGGCGGAAGCTCCTACAATGAGCAGTTCTTC. The chain carries TRBV15 and TRBJ2-1, with 10 bases identical to TRBD2. There are 21 residues in the CDR3. J gave up 0 bases and V 0 bases, and 14 bases lay outside the gene matches. Germline V gene sequence: CDR1 LNHNV, CDR2 YYDKDF (reference sequence).

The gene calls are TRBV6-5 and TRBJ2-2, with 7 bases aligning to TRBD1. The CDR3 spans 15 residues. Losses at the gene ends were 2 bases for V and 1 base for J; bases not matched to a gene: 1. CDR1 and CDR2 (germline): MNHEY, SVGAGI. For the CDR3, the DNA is TGTGCCAGCAGTTACGGGACAGTGAACACCGGGGAGCTGTTTTTT. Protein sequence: CASSYGTVNTGELFF.

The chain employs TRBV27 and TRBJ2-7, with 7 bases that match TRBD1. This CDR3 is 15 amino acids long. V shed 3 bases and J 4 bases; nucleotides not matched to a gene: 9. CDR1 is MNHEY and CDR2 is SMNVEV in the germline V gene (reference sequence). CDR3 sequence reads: CASSLEVGGLYEQYF. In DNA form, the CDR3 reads TGTGCCAGCAGTTTGGAGGTAGGGGGCTTATACGAGCAGTACTTC.

CDR3 in amino acids: CASSLQQGNNSPLHF. The CDR3 DNA reads TGTGCCAGCAGCCTACAACAGGGGAATAATTCACCCCTCCACTTT. The J gene is TRBJ1-6, the V gene TRBV5-5, with 7 bases fitting TRBD1. The V gene's germline CDR1 is SGHKS and CDR2 YYEKEE (reference sequence). V shed 4 bases, J shed 5 bases, and the junction held 6 bases outside the gene matches. The CDR3 consists of 15 residues.

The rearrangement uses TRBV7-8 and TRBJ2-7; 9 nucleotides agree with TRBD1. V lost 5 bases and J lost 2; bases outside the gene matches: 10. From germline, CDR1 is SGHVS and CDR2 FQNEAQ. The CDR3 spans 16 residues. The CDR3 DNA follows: TGTGCCAGCAGCCCGGCCGACAGGGGGGCTACCTACGAGCAGTACTTC. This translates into CASSPADRGATYEQYF.

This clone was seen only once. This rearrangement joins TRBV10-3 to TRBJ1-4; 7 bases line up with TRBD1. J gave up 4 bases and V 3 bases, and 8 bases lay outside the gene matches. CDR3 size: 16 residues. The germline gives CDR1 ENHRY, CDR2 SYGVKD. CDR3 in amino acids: CAISDPGTVLNEKLFF. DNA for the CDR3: TGTGCCATCAGTGACCCCGGGACAGTCCTTAATGAAAAACTGTTTTTT.

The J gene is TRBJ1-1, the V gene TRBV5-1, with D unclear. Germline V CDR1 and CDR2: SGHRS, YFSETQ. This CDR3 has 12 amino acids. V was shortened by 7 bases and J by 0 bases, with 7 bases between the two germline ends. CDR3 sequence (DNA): TGCGCCAGCGGGGAAGTGAACACTGAAGCTTTCTTT. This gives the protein CASGEVNTEAFF.

The CDR3 spells CASTASTGVIYEQYF. CDR3 coding DNA: TGTGCCAGCACCGCCTCGACAGGGGTAATCTACGAGCAGTACTTC. This sequence joins TRBV2 and TRBJ2-7; 8 bases are shared with TRBD1. The CDR3 loop spans 15 amino acids. The V gene end was trimmed by 7 bases and the J gene end by 3 bases; junction bases not matched to a gene: 11. Germline V gives CDR1 SNHLY, CDR2 FYNNEI.

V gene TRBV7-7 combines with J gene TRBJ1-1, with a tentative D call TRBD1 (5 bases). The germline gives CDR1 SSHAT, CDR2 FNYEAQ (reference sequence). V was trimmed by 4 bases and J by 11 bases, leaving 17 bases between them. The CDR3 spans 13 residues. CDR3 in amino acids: CASSSSYRSPAFF. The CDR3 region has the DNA TGTGCCAGCAGCTCCTCCTACAGGTCCCCGGCTTTCTTT. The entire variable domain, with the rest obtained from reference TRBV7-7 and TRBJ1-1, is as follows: GAGVSQSPRYKVTKRGQDVTLRCDPISSHATLYWYQQALGQGPEFLTYFNYEAQPDKSGLPSDRFSAERPEGSISTLTIQRTEQRDSAMYRCASSSSYRSPAFFGQGTRLTVV.

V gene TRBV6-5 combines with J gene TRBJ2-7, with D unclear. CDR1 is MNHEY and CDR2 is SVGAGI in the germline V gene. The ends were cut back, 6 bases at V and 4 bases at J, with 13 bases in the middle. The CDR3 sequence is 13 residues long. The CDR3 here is CASSDNPGYEQYF. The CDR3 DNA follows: TGTGCCAGCAGCGACAACCCCGGGTACGAGCAGTACTTC.

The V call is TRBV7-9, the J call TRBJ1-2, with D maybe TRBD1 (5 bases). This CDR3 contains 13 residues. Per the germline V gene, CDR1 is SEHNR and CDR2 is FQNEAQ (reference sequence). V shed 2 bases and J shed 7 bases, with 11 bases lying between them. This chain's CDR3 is CASSLNRGSGYTF. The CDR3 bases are TGTGCCAGCAGCTTAAATCGGGGGAGTGGCTACACCTTC.

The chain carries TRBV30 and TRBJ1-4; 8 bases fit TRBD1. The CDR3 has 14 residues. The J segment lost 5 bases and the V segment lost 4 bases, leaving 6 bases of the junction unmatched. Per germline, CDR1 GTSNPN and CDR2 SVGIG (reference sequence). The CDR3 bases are TGTGCCTGGAATCCTGGGACAGGCAATGAAAAACTGTTTTTT. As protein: CAWNPGTGNEKLFF.

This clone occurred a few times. This CDR3 reads CASSDSGRVRMRQFF. As DNA, the CDR3 is TGTGCCAGCAGTGATAGCGGGAGGGTTAGAATGAGGCAGTTCTTC. V usage is TRBV2 and J usage is TRBJ2-1, with 11 bases fitting TRBD2. Germline assignment: CDR1 SNHLY and CDR2 FYNNEI. This CDR3 is 15 amino acids long. V shed 3 bases, J shed 12 bases, and the junction held 10 bases outside the gene matches.

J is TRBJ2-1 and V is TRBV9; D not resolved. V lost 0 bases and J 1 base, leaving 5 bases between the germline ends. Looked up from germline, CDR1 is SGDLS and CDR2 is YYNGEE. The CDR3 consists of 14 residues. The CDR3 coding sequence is TGTGCCAGCAGCGTAGATCGGTCCTACAATGAGCAGTTCTTC. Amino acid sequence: CASSVDRSYNEQFF.

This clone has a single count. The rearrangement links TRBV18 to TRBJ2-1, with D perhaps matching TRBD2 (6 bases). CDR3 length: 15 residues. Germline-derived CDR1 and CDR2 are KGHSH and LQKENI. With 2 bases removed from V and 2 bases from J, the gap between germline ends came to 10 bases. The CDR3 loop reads CASSPGTGAYNEQFF. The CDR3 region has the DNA TGTGCCAGCTCACCAGGAACGGGAGCCTACAATGAGCAGTTCTTC.

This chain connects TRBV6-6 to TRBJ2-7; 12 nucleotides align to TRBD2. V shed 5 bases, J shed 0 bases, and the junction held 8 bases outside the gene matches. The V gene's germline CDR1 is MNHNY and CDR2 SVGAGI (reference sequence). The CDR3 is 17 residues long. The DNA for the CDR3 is TGTGCCAGCAGTCCGACTAGCGGGGGATCTAGCTCCTACGAGCAGTACTTC. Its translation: CASSPTSGGSSSYEQYF.

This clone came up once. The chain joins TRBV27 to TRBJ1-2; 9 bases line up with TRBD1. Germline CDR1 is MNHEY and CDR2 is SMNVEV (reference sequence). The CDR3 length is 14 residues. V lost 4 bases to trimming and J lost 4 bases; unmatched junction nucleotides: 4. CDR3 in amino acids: CASSSKDRGYGYTF. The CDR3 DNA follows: TGTGCCAGCAGTTCTAAGGACAGGGGCTATGGCTACACCTTC.

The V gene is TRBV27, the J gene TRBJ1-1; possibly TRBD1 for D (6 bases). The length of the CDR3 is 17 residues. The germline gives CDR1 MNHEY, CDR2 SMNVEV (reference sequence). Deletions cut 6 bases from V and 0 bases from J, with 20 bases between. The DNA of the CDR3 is TGTGCCAGCAGACAGGGTGGGGTATCTGGTATGAACACTGAAGCTTTCTTT. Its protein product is CASRQGGVSGMNTEAFF.